The clone carrying this TCR beta chain was seen a single time. Antigen specificity is unknown. Here immunoSEQ multiplex PCR was the method, and the copy in TCRdb shows in-frame clones only, minus some. The repertoire holds about 72,000 clones, roughly 90% seen once, with approximately 2.4% in the top ten. The ends lost 6 bases at V and 0 bases at J; junction bases unmatched: 20. The CDR3 extends over 20 amino acids. Germline V gene sequence: CDR1 MDHEN, CDR2 SYDVKM. The data were obtained in a study of OX40 agonist ivuxolimab in advanced cancers. General study findings and limits: Antigen specificity of clonally expanded peripheral T cells was not established.

Here the sequenced sample was CD4+ or CD8+ T cells sorted from blood, taken in a trial of the OX40 agonist ivuxolimab. The TCR sequence derives from an adult with an advanced solid tumor such as melanoma, head and neck, liver or kidney cancer. The gene calls are TRBV28 and TRBJ1-3; 7 positions match TRBD1. The CDR3 protein is CASRQKIKTRDSLSGNTIYF. CDR3 DNA sequence: TGTGCCAGCAGGCAAAAAATCAAAACCCGGGACAGCCTCTCTGGAAACACCATATATTTT.